This T cell receptor (beta chain) is drawn from a study of control samples from healthy donors and cancer patients. Trimming removed 1 base from V and 5 bases from J, with 11 bases in between. This CDR3 has 15 amino acids. CDR1 is MGHDK, CDR2 SYGVNS, per germline. The protocol was immunoSEQ multiplex PCR, while the TCRdb copy is restricted to in-frame clones and leaves out a portion. The repertoire consists of fewer than 200,000 clones, with roughly 95% occurring once and the leading ten covering 0.95% to 1.1%. Sequenced: blood. The rearrangement joins TRBV25-1 to TRBJ1-4, with D possibly TRBD1 on 6 matching bases. This clonotype originated in a woman in her twenties or thirties in good health. The DNA for the CDR3 is TGTGCCAGCAGTGAATGGGGGGGGGCAAATGAAAAACTGTTTTTT. Amino acid sequence: CASSEWGGANEKLFF.